A selection of T cell receptor beta chains follows, all from one sample in a study of T-cell memory formation after mild COVID-19. MiXCR, run by TCRdb on the 5' RACE reads, gives a single entry per CDR3 protein. This sample carries 500,000 to 650,000 distinct CDR3 sequences, about 20% of them seen once, and the ten largest clones take 8.4%. Sequencing was carried out using PBMCs or a T cell subset sorted from them (not recorded which). The receptors stem from an adult woman who had mild COVID-19 (a few samples of this study predate the infection). Cell type and time point are not known. CDR3s include the opening cysteine and the closing phenylalanine or tryptophan. Each record gives: J gene, D gene, V gene, clone size, CDR3 protein, CDR3 DNA. The D gene is left open where the match is weak. Expanded clones get a size class; other rows say once, few or many, or leave the size out.

>TRBJ1-1|.|TRBV6-2/TRBV6-3|few
CASSWGRMNTEAFF
TGTGCCAGCAGTTGGGGGAGGATGAACACTGAAGCTTTCTTT
>TRBJ2-7|TRBD1|TRBV5-1|once
CASSLERQGRYLAYEQYF
TGCGCCAGCAGCTTGGAGAGACAGGGGCGTTATCTAGCCTACGAGCAGTACTTC
>TRBJ1-1|.|TRBV20-1|few
CSASFRDGQAFF
TGCAGTGCTAGCTTCCGGGACGGCCAAGCTTTCTTT
>TRBJ1-2|.|TRBV18|.
CASSIGEEGYTF
TGTGCCAGCTCAATCGGTGAGGAAGGCTACACCTTC
>TRBJ2-7|.|TRBV12-3/TRBV12-4|.
CASSLLGLGEQYF
TGTGCCAGCAGTTTACTGGGGCTCGGGGAGCAGTACTTC
>TRBJ2-1|.|TRBV10-3|.
CATRADGGFSSYNEQFF
TGTGCCACCAGGGCCGACGGTGGATTCAGCTCCTACAATGAGCAGTTCTTC
>TRBJ2-7|.|TRBV28|few
CASSLESLEQYF
TGTGCCAGCAGTTTGGAGTCCCTCGAGCAGTACTTC
>TRBJ2-2|.|TRBV10-3|few
CAIRGTSNTGELFF
TGTGCCATCCGAGGGACCTCGAACACCGGGGAGCTGTTTTTT
>TRBJ2-6|TRBD1|TRBV7-2|many
CASSAGQGFVPGANVLTF
TGTGCCAGCAGCGCGGGACAGGGATTTGTGCCTGGGGCCAACGTCCTGACTTTC
>TRBJ2-7|TRBD1|TRBV9|.
CASSVAGTGFYEQYF
TGTGCCAGCAGCGTTGCCGGGACAGGGTTCTACGAGCAGTACTTC
>TRBJ1-6|.|TRBV5-1|.
CASSLKAVNSPLHF
TGCGCCAGCAGCTTGAAGGCTGTGAATTCACCCCTCCACTTT
>TRBJ1-5|.|TRBV20-1|few
CSARGDRRKPQHF
TGCAGTGCTAGGGGTGACAGGAGGAAACCCCAGCATTTT
>TRBJ1-1|.|TRBV7-6|.
CASSLALSSGTEAFF
TGTGCCAGCAGCTTAGCTCTCAGCAGTGGCACTGAAGCTTTCTTT
>TRBJ2-6|.|TRBV4-3|.
CASSQVYGSGANVLTF
TGCGCCAGCAGCCAAGTCTACGGTTCTGGGGCCAACGTCCTGACTTTC
>TRBJ1-1|.|TRBV25-1|.
CASSSDYPMDTEAFF
TGTGCCAGCAGTTCCGACTACCCAATGGACACTGAAGCTTTCTTT
>TRBJ2-1|TRBD2|TRBV7-9|many
CASNAYSGSSYNEQFF
TGTGCCAGCAACGCGTATAGCGGGAGCTCCTACAATGAGCAGTTCTTC
>TRBJ1-1|TRBD1|TRBV19|few
CASSLLPGQRMNTEAFF
TGTGCCAGTAGTCTCTTACCGGGACAGCGGATGAACACTGAAGCTTTCTTT
>TRBJ1-4|.|TRBV6-5|.
CASRRGGDEKLFF
TGTGCCAGTCGGCGGGGTGGAGACGAAAAACTGTTTTTT
>TRBJ1-5|TRBD1|TRBV11-1|few
CASSPPTGGNNQPQHF
TGTGCCAGCAGCCCCCCCACAGGGGGGAACAATCAGCCCCAGCATTTT
>TRBJ1-5|TRBD1|TRBV7-6|.
CASSLSGTGSQPQHF
TGTGCCAGCAGCTTATCCGGGACAGGGAGTCAGCCCCAGCATTTT
>TRBJ1-2|.|TRBV12-3/TRBV12-4|many
CASRDSLSRYGYTF
TGTGCCAGCAGGGACAGCCTCAGCCGCTATGGCTACACCTTC
>TRBJ2-7|TRBD2|TRBV28|once
CASTTYSGRSHEQYF
TGTGCCAGCACCACCTATAGCGGGAGGAGCCACGAGCAGTACTTC
>TRBJ2-7|.|TRBV7-2|few
CASSWGVAVYAEQYF
TGTGCCAGCAGCTGGGGGGTAGCGGTATATGCCGAGCAGTACTTC
>TRBJ2-7|.|TRBV20-1|.
CSARGLYEQYF
TGCAGTGCTAGGGGGCTCTACGAGCAGTACTTC
>TRBJ2-3|.|TRBV5-1|many
CASSLEERVRGDTQYF
TGCGCCAGCAGCTTGGAGGAACGGGTACGAGGGGATACGCAGTATTTT
>TRBJ2-5|.|TRBV7-9|many
CASSYPLGGRETQYF
TGTGCCAGCAGCTACCCGTTGGGGGGGCGAGAGACCCAGTACTTC
>TRBJ1-5|.|TRBV7-9|.
CASSFLSQPQHF
TGTGCCAGCAGCTTTCTATCCCAGCCCCAGCATTTT
>TRBJ2-7|.|TRBV7-9|few
CASSLEITRASYEQYF
TGTGCCAGCAGCTTAGAGATAACCAGGGCCTCCTACGAGCAGTACTTC
>TRBJ1-3|.|TRBV3-1|.
CASSQEGVGNTIYF
TGTGCCAGCAGCCAAGAAGGGGTTGGAAACACCATATATTTT
>TRBJ1-1|.|TRBV24-1|.
CATTGGRGTEAFF
TGTGCCACCACCGGAGGAAGAGGGACTGAAGCTTTCTTT
>TRBJ2-5|TRBD2|TRBV29-1|few
CSVRLAGETQYF
TGCAGCGTTCGGCTAGCGGGCGAGACCCAGTACTTC
>TRBJ1-2|.|TRBV12-3/TRBV12-4|.
CASSVGYYGYTF
TGTGCCAGCAGTGTAGGTTACTATGGCTACACCTTC
>TRBJ2-5|.|TRBV12-3/TRBV12-4|many
CASSLAIQETQYF
TGTGCCAGCAGTTTGGCTATCCAAGAGACCCAGTACTTC